The clone carrying this T cell receptor beta chain has more than one count but fewer than ten. The antigen remains undetermined. Expressed TCRB transcripts were sequenced after all isolated RNA was converted to cDNA. Produced via immunoSEQ multiplex PCR; TCRdb's table is partial and in-frame only. The profile covers 640,000 or so clones, with 13% appearing a single time and approximately 0.022% taken by the ten largest. These data belong to a study of beta chain features in type 1 diabetes. General study points: Moderate yet significant TCRB CDR3 shortening was seen in Type 1 diabetes patients in all four CD4+ subsets.

The receptor's source is a man between 18 and 29 years old with type 1 diabetes. The sequenced sample was naive CD4+ T cells from blood.

The CDR3 DNA sequence: TGTGCCAGCAGTCCCGCCGGGAACGGGGAAAAACTGTTTTTT. Translation: CASSPAGNGEKLFF. This chain links TRBV25-1 with TRBJ1-4; D uncertain. Germline V gene sequence: CDR1 MGHDK, CDR2 SYGVNS. V was pared by 5 bases and J by 8 bases, with 15 bases between. CDR3 length: 14 residues.